The entry that follows covers one T cell receptor beta chain sequence. The data belong to a study of cytomegalovirus exposure and HLA in healthy donors. This CDR3 region has 19 residues. The germline V gene has CDR1 MNHNS and CDR2 SASEGT. The trim removed 4 bases at V and 2 bases at J, leaving 10 bases unmatched. Only in-frame clones appear in the TCRdb table, and some are missing; sequencing was by immunoSEQ multiplex PCR. Among more than 250,000 clones, roughly 90% were seen once, and the ten largest hold over 0.8%. The sequence came from a woman aged 18 to 35 in good health and CMV-seronegative. The chain employs TRBV6-1 and TRBJ2-3; 15 nucleotides align to TRBD2. Sequencing was carried out using PBMCs. CDR3 bases: TGTGCCAGCAGTGCGAGCTTGGGACTAGCGGGAGGTCACACAGATACGCAGTATTTT. It encodes CASSASLGLAGGHTDTQYF.